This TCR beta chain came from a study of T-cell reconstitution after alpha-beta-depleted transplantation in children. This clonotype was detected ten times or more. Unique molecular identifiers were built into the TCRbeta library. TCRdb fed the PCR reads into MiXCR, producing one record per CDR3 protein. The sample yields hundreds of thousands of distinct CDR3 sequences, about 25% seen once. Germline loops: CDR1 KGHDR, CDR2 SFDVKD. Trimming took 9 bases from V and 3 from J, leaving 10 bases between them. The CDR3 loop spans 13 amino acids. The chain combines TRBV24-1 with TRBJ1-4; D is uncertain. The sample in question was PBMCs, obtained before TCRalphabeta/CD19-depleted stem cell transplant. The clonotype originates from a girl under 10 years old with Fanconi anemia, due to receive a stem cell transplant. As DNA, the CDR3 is TGTGCCACCTTGACCCTGTCTAATGAAAAACTGTTTTTT. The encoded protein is CATLTLSNEKLFF.